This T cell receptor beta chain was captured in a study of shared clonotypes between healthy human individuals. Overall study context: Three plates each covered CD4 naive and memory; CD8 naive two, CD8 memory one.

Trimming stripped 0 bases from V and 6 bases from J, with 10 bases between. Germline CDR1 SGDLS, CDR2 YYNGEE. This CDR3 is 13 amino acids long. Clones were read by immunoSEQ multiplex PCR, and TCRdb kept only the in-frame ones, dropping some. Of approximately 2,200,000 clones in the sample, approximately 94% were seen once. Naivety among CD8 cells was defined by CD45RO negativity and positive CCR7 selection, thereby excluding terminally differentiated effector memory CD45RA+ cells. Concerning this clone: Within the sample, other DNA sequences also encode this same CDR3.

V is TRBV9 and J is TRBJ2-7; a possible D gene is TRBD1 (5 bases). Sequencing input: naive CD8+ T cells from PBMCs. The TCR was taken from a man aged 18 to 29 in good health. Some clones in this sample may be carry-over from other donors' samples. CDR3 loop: CASSVGQGGEQYF. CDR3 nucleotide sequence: TGTGCCAGCAGCGTAGGCCAGGGCGGCGAGCAGTACTTC. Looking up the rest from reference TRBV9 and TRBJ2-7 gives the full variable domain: DSGVTQTPKHLITATGQRVTLRCSPRSGDLSVYWYQQSLDQGLQFLIQYYNGEERAKGNILERFSAQQFPDLHSELNLSSLELGDSALYFCASSVGQGGEQYFGPGTRLTVT.